Listed here are 6 T cell receptor beta chains from one sample, sequenced in a study of PD-1 blockade in classical Hodgkin lymphoma. The data were produced by immunoSEQ multiplex PCR, yet TCRdb's version contains in-frame clones alone and is incomplete. The sample lists more than 20,000 clones; roughly 90% were seen once. Time point indicated: cycle 4 day 1 (C4D1), after 6 weeks of nivolumab. Brentuximab vedotin exposure varied, and every patient relapsed after autologous stem cell transplantation. The sample was peripheral blood mononuclear cells (PBMCs), taken before the fourth cycle of nivolumab. Source of these receptors: a human donor with classical Hodgkin lymphoma.

The chain joins TRBV19 to TRBJ2-7, with 7 positions matching TRBD1. J gave up 2 bases and V 10 bases, and 8 bases lay outside the gene matches. The CDR3 consists of 13 residues. Germline assignment: CDR1 LNHDA and CDR2 SQIVND (reference sequence). CDR3 nucleotides: TGTGCCACCAGGGACAGCTCTACCTACGAGCAGTACTTC. It codes for CATRDSSTYEQYF.

The chain combines TRBV18 with TRBJ1-4, with a weak D call TRBD1 (6 bases). Germline CDR1 KGHSH, CDR2 LQKENI. The CDR3 contains 15 residues. With 0 bases removed from V and 11 bases from J, the gap between germline ends came to 16 bases. DNA for the CDR3: TGTGCCAGCTCACCACCGTCCCGGGGGCCGGGGAAACTGTTTTTT. Translation: CASSPPSRGPGKLFF.

V and J are TRBV11-3 and TRBJ2-1, with 11 positions matching TRBD2. J lost 10 bases, V lost 5 bases, and 7 bases had no gene match. Per germline, CDR1 SGHNT and CDR2 YENEEA. The CDR3 length is 14 residues. The DNA for the CDR3 is TGTGCCAGCAGCCCCCGGGCTAGCGGGAGGGAGCAGTTCTTC. As protein: CASSPRASGREQFF.

The chain is built from TRBV9 and TRBJ1-5; weak D call: TRBD1 (5 bases). V was trimmed by 2 bases and J by 2 bases, leaving 11 bases between them. The CDR3 covers 15 residues. The V gene's germline CDR1 is SGDLS and CDR2 YYNGEE. The chain's CDR3 is CASSVGTGRNQPQHF. CDR3 DNA sequence: TGTGCCAGCAGCGTTGGGACGGGACGCAATCAGCCCCAGCATTTT.

The chain combines TRBV11-2 with TRBJ1-5; D uncertain. The CDR3 extends over 14 amino acids. Between the trimmed V and J ends, which lost 2 bases and 6 bases, there was a span of 11 bases. Germline values: CDR1 SGHAT, CDR2 FQNNGV. CDR3 DNA sequence: TGTGCCAGCAGCTTAAGTGGGCCAAGTCAGCCCCAGCATTTT. This encodes CASSLSGPSQPQHF. The full variable domain, completed using reference TRBV11-2 and TRBJ1-5, is EAGVAQSPRYKIIEKRQSVAFWCNPISGHATLYWYQQILGQGPKLLIQFQNNGVVDDSQLPKDRFSAERLKGVDSTLKIQPAKLEDSAVYLCASSLSGPSQPQHFGDGTRLSIL.

The chain couples TRBV5-1 to TRBJ1-4; possibly TRBD1 for D (6 bases). Germline-derived CDR1 and CDR2 are SGHRS and YFSETQ. The CDR3 consists of 15 residues. V dropped 5 bases and J dropped 4 bases, with 15 bases sitting between them. The DNA of the CDR3 is TGCGCCAGCAGGGACAGTTCCGGAGATAATGAAAAACTGTTTTTT. It codes for CASRDSSGDNEKLFF.